Below, one TCR beta chain is given with its context. Its antigen remains unknown. The source of the sample is a study of cytomegalovirus exposure and HLA in healthy donors. On the study more broadly: For the approximately 360 genotyped donors, 80% to 90% fell within the Caucasian-associated ancestry cluster.

Findings and caveats of the study: A later analysis associated 15,000 to 20,000 TCR beta sequences with HLA alleles at a 0.05 false discovery rate.

CDR1 is MDHEN and CDR2 is SYDVKM in the germline V gene. Germline trimming cut 6 bases from V and 4 bases from J; bases unmatched to any gene: 5. The CDR3 loop spans 13 amino acids. Primers: 60 Vbeta forward and 13 Jbeta reverse. TCRdb's table, derived via immunoSEQ multiplex PCR, lists solely in-frame clones and lacks some. The repertoire table contains tens of thousands of clones. What was sequenced was PBMCs. This chain connects TRBV28 to TRBJ2-7; 8 bases are a match to TRBD2. The TCR was taken from a woman aged 40 to 55 in good health and CMV-seronegative. CDR3 nucleotide sequence: TGTGCCAGCAGGCGACTAGCGCGATACGAGCAGTACTTC. Protein: CASRRLARYEQYF. Complete variable domain (other parts from reference TRBV28 and TRBJ2-7): DVKVTQSSRYLVKRTGEKVFLECVQDMDHENMFWYRQDPGLGLRLIYFSYDVKMKEKGDIPEGYSVSREKKERFSLILESASTNQTSMYLCASRRLARYEQYFGPGTRLTVT.